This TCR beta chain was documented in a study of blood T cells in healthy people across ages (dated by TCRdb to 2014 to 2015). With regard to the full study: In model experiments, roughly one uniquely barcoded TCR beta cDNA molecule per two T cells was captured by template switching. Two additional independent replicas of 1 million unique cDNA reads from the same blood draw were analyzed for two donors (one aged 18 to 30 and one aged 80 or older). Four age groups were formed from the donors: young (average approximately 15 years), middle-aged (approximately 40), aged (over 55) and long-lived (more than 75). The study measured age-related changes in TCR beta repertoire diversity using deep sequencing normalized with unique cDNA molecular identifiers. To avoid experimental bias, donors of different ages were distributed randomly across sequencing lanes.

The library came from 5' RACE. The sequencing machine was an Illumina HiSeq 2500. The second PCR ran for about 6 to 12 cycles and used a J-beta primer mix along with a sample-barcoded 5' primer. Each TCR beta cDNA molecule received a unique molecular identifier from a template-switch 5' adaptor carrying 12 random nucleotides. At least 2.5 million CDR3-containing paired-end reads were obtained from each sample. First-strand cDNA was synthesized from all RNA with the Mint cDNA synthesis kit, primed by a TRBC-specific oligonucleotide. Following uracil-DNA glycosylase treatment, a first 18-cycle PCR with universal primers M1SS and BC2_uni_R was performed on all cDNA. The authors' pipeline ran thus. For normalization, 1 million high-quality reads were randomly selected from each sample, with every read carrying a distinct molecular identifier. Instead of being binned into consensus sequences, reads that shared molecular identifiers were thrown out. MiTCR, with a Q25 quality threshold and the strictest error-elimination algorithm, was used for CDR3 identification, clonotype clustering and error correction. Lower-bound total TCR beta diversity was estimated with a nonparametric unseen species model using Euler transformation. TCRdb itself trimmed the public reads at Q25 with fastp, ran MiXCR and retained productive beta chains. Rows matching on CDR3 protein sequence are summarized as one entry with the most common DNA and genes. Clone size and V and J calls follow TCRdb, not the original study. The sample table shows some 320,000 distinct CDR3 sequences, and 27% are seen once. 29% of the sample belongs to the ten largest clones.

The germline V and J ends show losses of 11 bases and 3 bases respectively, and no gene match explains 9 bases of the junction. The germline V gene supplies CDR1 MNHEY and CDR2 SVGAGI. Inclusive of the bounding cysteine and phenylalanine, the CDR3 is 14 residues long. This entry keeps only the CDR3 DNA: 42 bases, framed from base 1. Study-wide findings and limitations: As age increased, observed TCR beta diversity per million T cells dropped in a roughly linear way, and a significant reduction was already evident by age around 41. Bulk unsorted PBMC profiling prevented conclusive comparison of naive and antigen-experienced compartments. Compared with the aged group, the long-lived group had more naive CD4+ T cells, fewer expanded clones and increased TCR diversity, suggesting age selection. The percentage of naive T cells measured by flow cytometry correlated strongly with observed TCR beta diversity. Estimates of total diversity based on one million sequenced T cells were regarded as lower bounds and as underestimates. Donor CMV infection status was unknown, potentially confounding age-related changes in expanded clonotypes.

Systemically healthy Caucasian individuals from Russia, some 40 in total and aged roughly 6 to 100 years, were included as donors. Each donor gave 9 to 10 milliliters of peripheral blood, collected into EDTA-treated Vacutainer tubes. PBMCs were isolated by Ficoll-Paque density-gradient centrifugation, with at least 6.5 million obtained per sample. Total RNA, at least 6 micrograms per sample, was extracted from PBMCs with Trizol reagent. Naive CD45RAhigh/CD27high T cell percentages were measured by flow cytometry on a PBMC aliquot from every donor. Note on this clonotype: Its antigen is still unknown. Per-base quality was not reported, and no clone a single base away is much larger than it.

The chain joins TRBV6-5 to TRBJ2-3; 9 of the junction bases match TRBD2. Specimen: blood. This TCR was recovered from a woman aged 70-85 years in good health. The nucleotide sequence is TGTGCCTGCTCGGGGAGCGGGAGGACAGATACGCAGTATTTT. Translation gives CACSGSGRTDTQYF.